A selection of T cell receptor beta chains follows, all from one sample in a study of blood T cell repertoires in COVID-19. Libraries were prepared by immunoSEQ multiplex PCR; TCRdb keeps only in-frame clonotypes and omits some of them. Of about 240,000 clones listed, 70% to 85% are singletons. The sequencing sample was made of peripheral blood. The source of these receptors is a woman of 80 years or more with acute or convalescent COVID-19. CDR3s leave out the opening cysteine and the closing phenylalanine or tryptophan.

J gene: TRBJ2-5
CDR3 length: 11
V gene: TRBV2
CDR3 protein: ASSERREETQY

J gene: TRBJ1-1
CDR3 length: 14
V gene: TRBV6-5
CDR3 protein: ASSSGGRILNTEAF

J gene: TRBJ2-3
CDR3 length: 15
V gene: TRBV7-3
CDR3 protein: ASSLTDRGLDTDTQY

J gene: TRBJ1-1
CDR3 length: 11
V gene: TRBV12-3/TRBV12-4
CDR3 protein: ASSWGRNTEAF

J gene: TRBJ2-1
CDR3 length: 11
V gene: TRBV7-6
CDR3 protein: ASSPPGWNEQF

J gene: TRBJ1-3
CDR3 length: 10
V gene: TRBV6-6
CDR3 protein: ASSHSGNTIY

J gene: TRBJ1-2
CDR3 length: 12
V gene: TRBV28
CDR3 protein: ASRRPGTGMVYT

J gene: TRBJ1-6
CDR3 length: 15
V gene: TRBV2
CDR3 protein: ASALTRDRSYNSPLH

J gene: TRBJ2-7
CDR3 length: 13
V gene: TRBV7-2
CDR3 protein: ASSPHPSGSYEQY

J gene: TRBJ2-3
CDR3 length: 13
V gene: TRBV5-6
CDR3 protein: ASSWARGYTDTQY

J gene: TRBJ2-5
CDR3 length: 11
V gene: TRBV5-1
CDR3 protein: ASILAGQETQY

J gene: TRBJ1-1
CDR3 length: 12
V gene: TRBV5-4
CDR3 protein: VYRAGGTDTEAF

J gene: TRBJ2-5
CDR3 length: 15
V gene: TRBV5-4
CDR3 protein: ASSPGTSGGIEETQY

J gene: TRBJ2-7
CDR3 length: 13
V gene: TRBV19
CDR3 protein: ASSIGATTSYEQY

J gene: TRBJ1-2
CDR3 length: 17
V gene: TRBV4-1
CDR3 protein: ASSQGGMPSGSWGFGYT

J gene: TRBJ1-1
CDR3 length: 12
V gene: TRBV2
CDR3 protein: ASSEVLPGTEAF

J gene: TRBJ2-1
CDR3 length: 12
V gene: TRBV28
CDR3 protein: ASSLTGGRNEQF

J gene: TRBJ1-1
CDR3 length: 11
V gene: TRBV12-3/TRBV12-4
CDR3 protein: ASSLSGTGEAF

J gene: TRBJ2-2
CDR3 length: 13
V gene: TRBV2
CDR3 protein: ASSVIEVNTGELF

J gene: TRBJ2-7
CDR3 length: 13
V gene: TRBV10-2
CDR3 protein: ASSPMGLVNYEQY

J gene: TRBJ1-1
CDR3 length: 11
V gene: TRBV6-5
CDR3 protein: ASSYGRGEEAF

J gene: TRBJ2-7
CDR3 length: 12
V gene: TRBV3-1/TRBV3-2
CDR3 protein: ASSRQTRSAEQY

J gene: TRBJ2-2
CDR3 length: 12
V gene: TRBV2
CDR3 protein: ASTGTASTGELF

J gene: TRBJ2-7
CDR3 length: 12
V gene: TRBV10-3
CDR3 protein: AISGSGGRSEQY

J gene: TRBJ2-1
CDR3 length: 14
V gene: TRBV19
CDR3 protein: ASSISSGGHYNEQF

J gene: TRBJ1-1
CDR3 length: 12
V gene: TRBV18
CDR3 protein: ASSPFSENTEAF

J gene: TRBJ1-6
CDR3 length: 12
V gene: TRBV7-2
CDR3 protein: ASSPPGMNSPLH

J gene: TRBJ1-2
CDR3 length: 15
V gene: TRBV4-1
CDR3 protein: ASSQASTAGTNYGYT

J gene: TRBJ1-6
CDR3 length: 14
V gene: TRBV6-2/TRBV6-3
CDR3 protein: ASSYGSLSGDSPLH

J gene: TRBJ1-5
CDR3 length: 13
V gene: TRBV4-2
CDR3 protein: ASSQEWASNQPQH

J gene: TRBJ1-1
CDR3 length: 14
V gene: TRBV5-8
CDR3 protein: ASSRLTGTGNTEAF

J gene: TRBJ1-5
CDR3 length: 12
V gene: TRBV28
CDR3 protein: ATTSGVSNQPQH

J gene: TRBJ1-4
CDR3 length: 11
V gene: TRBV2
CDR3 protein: ASSRQGNEKLF

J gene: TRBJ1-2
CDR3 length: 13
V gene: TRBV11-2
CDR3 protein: ASSLEAGSYYGYT

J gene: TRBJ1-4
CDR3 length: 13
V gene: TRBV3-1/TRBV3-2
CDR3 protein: ASSQARGTNEKLF

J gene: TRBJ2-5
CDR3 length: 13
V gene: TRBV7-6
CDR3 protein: ASSLDRGEGETQY

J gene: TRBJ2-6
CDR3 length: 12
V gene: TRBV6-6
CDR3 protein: ASSRSSGANVLT

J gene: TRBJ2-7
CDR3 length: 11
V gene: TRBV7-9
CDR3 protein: ASSPPLTGEQY

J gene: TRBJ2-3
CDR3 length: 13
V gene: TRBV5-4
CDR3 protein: ASTIGGRGTDTQY

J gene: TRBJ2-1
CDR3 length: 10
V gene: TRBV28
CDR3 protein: ASSLLLTGWF

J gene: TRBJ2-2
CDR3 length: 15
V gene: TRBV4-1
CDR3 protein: ASSPDPTGGNTGELF

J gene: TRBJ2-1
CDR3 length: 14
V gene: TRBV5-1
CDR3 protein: ASSLDLNRAYNEQF

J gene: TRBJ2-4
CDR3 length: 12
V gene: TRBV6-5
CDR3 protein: ASSPPGTINIQY

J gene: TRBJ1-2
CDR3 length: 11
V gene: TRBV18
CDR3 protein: ASSPNRDYGYT

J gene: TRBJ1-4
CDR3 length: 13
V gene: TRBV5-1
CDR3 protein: ASSSQGLGGEKLF

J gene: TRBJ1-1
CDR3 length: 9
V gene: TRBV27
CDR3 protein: ASSRGTEAF

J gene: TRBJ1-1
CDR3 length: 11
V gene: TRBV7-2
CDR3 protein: ASTLTGGTEAF

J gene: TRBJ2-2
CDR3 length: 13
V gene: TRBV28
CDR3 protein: ASSPGRGYTGELF